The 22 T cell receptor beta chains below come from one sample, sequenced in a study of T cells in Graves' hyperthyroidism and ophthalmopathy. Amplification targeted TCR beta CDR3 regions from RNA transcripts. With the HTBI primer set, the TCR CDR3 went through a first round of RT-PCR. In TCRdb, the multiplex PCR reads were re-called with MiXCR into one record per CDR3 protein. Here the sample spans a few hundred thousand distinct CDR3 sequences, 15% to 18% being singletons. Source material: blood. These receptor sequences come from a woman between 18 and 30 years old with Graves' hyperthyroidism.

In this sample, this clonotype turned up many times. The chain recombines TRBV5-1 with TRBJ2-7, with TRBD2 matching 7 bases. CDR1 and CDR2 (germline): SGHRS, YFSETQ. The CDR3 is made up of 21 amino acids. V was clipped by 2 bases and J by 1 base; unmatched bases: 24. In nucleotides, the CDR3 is TGCGCCAGCAGCTTTCGCCAGTCCCACGGGGAATCCGGGGGGTCGTCCTACGAGCAGTACTTC. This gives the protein CASSFRQSHGESGGSSYEQYF.

The CDR3 here is CASSLGLASGNEQFF. The CDR3 bases are TGTGCCAGCAGCCTCGGACTAGCATCGGGCAATGAGCAGTTCTTC. This rearrangement joins TRBV7-6 to TRBJ2-1; 8 bases line up with TRBD2. The germline gives CDR1 SGHVS, CDR2 FNYEAQ. The length of the CDR3 is 15 residues. The V gene end was trimmed by 5 bases and the J gene end by 6 bases; junction bases not matched to a gene: 9.

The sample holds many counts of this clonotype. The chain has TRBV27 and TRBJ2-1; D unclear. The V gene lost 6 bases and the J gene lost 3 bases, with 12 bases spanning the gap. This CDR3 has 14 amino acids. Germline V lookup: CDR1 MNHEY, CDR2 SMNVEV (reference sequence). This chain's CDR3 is CASRSTASYNEQFF. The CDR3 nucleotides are TGTGCCAGCAGGAGCACCGCTAGCTACAATGAGCAGTTCTTC.

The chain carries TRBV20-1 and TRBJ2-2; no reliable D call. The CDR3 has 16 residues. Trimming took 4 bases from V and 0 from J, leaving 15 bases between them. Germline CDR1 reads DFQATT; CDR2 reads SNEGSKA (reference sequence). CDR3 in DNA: TGCAGTGCTATCCCCTTAGGAATTACGAACACCGGGGAGCTGTTTTTT. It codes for CSAIPLGITNTGELFF.

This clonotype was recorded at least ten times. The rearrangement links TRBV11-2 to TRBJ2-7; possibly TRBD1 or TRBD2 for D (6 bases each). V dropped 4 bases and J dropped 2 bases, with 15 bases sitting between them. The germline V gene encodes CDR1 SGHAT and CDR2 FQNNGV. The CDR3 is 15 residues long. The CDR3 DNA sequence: TGTGCCAGCAGCTCCATGGCTGGGGGGCCCTACGAGCAGTACTTC. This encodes CASSSMAGGPYEQYF.

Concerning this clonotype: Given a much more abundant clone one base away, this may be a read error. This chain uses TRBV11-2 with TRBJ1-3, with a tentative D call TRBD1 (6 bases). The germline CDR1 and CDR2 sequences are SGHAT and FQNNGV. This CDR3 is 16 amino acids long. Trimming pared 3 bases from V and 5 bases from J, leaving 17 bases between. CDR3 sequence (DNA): TGTGCCAGCAGCTTGGGACGGGGGACAAACCGAAACACCATATATTTT. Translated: CASSLGRGTNRNTIYF.

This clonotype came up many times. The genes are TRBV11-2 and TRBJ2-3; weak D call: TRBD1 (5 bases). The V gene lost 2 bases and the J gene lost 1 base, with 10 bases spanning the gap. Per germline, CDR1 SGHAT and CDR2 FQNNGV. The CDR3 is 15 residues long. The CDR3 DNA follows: TGTGCCAGCAGCTTATTAGAAGGGGGCACAGATACGCAGTATTTT. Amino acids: CASSLLEGGTDTQYF.

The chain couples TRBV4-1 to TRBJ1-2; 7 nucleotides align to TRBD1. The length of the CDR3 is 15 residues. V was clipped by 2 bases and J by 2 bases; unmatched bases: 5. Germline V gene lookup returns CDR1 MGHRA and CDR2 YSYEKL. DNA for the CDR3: TGCGCCAGCAGCCAAAGACAGGGACCCAACTATGGCTACACCTTC. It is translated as CASSQRQGPNYGYTF.

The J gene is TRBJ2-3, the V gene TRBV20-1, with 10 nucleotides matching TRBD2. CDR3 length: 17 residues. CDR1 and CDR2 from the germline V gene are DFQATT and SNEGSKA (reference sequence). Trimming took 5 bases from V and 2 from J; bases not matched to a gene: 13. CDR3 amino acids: CSASPSSSGSDTDTQYF. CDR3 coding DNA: TGCAGTGCTTCCCCCAGCTCTAGCGGGAGTGACACAGATACGCAGTATTTT.

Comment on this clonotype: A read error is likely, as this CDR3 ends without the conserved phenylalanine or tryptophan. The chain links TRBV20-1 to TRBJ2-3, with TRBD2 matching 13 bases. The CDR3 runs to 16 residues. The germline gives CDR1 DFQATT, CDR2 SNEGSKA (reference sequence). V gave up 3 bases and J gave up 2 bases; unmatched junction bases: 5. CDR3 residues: CSASFGLAGVTDTQYL. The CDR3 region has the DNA TGCAGTGCTAGCTTCGGACTAGCGGGGGTCACAGATACGCAGTATCTT.

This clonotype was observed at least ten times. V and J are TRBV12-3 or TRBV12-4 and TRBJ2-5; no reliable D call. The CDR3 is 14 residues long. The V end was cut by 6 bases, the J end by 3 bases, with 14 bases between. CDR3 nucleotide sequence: TGTGCCAGCAGGGCTGGCGTTTGGGAAGAGACCCAGTACTTC. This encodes CASRAGVWEETQYF.

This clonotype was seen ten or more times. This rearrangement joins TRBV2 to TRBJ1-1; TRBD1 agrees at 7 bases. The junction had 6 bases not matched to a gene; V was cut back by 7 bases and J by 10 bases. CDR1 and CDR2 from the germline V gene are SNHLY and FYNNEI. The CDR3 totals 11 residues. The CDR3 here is CASKGQVGAFF. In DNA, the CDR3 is TGTGCCAGCAAAGGACAGGTCGGAGCTTTCTTT.

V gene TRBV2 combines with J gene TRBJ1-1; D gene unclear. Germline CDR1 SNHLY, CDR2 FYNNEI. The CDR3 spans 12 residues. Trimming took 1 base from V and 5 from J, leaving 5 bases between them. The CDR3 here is CASSEGETEAFF. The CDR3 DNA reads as TGTGCCAGCAGTGAAGGGGAAACTGAAGCTTTCTTT.

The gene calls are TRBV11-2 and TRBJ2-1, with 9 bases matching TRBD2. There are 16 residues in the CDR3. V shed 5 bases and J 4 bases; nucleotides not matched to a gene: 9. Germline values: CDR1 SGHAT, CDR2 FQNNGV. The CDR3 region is CASSPRGGGVYNEQFF. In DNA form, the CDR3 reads TGTGCCAGCAGCCCCCGCGGGGGGGGGGTTTACAATGAGCAGTTCTTC.

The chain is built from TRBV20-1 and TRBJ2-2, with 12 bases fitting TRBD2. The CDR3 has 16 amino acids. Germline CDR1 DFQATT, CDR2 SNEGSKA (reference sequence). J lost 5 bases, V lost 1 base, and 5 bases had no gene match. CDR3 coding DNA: TGCAGTGCTAGAGTTTCTAGCGGGAGGGGGACCGGGGAGCTGTTTTTT. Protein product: CSARVSSGRGTGELFF.

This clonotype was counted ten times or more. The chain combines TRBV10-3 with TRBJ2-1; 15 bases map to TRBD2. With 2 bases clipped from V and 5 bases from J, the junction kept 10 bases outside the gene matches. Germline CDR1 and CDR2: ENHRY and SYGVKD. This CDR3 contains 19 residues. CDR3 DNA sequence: TGTGCCATCAGTGAGATTTCCGGGACTAGCGGGGGGCTGAACAATGAGCAGTTCTTC. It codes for CAISEISGTSGGLNNEQFF.

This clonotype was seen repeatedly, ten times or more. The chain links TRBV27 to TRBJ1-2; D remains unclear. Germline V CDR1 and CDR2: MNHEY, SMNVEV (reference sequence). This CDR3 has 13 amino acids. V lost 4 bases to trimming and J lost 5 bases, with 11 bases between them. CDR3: CASSSLLGYGYTF. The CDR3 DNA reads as TGTGCCAGCAGTTCCCTCCTCGGTTATGGCTACACCTTC.

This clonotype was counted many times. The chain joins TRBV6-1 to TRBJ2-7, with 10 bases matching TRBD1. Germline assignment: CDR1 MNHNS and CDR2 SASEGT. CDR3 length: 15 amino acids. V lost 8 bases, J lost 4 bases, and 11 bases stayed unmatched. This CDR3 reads CASRPSGQGMYEQYF. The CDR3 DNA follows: TGTGCCAGCCGACCCTCGGGACAGGGGATGTACGAGCAGTACTTC.

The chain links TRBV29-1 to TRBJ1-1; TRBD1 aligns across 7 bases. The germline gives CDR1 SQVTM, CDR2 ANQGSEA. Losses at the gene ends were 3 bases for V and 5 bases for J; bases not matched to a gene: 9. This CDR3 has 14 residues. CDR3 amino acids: CSVERGLRYTEAFF. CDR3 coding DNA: TGCAGCGTTGAGAGGGGGCTTCGATATACTGAAGCTTTCTTT.

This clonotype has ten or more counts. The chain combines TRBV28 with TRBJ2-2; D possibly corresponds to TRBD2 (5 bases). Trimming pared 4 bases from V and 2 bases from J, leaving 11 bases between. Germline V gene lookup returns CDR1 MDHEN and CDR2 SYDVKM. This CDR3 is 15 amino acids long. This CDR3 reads CASSWTFLNTGELFF. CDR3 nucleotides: TGTGCCAGCAGTTGGACTTTCCTTAACACCGGGGAGCTGTTTTTT.

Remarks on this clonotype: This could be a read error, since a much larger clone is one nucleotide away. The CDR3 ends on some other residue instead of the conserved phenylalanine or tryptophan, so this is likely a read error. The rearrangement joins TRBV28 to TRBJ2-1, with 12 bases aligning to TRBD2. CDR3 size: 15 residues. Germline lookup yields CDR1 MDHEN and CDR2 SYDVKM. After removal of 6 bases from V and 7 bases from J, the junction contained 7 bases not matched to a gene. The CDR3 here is CASSLTSGRRNEQFI. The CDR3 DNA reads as TGTGCCAGCAGCCTAACTAGCGGGAGGAGGAATGAGCAGTTCATC.

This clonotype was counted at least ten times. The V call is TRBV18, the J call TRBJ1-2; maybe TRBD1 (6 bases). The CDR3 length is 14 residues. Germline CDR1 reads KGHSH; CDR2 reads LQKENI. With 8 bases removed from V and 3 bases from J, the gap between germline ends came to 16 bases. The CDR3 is CASRRQEADYGYTF. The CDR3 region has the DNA TGTGCCAGCCGTAGACAGGAGGCGGACTATGGCTACACCTTC.